The rows below give T cell receptor beta chains drawn from one sample of a study of blood T cell repertoires in COVID-19. The protocol was immunoSEQ multiplex PCR, while the TCRdb copy is restricted to in-frame clones and leaves out a portion. Among about 140,000 clones listed, about four fifths were seen once. The sequenced sample was peripheral blood. The source of these receptors is a man aged 80 or over with acute or convalescent COVID-19. Each CDR3 is given with its conserved first and last residue. Fields, in order: clone size, D gene, V gene, J gene, CDR3 protein, CDR3 DNA. The D gene is left open where the match is weak. Clone size appears in some rows only: once, few, many, or a class for an expanded clone.

many	.	TRBV7-2	TRBJ2-1	CASSSRGGVRGNEQFF	TGTGCCAGCAGCTCTCGGGGCGGGGTGAGGGGCAATGAGCAGTTCTTC
.	.	TRBV18	TRBJ2-1	CASTTTGYEQFF	TGTGCCAGCACTACCACAGGGTATGAGCAGTTCTTC
.	TRBD2	TRBV9	TRBJ2-3	CASSFSGEGDTQYF	TGTGCCAGCAGCTTCAGCGGGGAGGGAGATACGCAGTATTTT
.	TRBD1	TRBV6-1	TRBJ1-5	CASSEGQGLQPQHF	TGTGCCAGCAGTGAAGGACAGGGTCTGCAGCCCCAGCATTTT
.	.	TRBV27	TRBJ2-7	CASSFVAGAYEQYF	TGTGCCAGCAGTTTCGTCGCAGGGGCCTACGAGCAGTACTTC
.	.	TRBV14	TRBJ2-3	CASSTEGTQYF	TGTGCCAGCAGTACGGAGGGAACGCAGTATTTT
.	.	TRBV7-3	TRBJ1-1	CASSFRPGSTEAFF	TGTGCCAGCAGCTTCCGCCCGGGGAGCACTGAAGCTTTCTTT
few	.	TRBV14	TRBJ1-2	CASSQSQRLSGYTF	TGTGCCAGCAGCCAGTCCCAGCGACTCTCGGGCTACACCTTC
few	.	TRBV7-9	TRBJ1-6	CASSARDTSPLHF	TGTGCCAGCAGCGCCCGGGACACTTCACCCCTCCACTTT
.	.	TRBV29-1	TRBJ2-5	CSATGFRETQYF	TGCAGCGCTACCGGGTTCCGTGAGACCCAGTACTTC
once	TRBD2	TRBV4-3	TRBJ2-5	CASSPARGLVAEETQYF	TGCGCCAGCAGCCCTGCCCGGGGACTAGTGGCTGAGGAGACCCAGTACTTC
.	TRBD2	TRBV18	TRBJ2-3	CASSRTTSDTQYF	TGTGCCAGCTCACGGACGACTAGCGATACGCAGTATTTT
.	.	TRBV7-9	TRBJ2-7	CASSFQRVPSGEQYF	TGTGCCAGCAGCTTCCAGCGGGTCCCTTCTGGCGAGCAGTACTTC
.	TRBD1	TRBV15	TRBJ1-4	CATSRESLIGTATNEKLFF	TGTGCCACCAGCAGAGAGAGTCTCATCGGGACAGCAACTAATGAAAAACTGTTTTTT
few	TRBD2	TRBV9	TRBJ2-1	CASSPRVLAGDNEQFF	TGTGCCAGCAGCCCCAGGGTACTAGCGGGGGACAATGAGCAGTTCTTC
.	.	TRBV5-1	TRBJ1-5	CASSLAGGWNQPQHF	TGCGCCAGCAGCTTGGCCGGCGGGTGGAATCAGCCCCAGCATTTT
few	TRBD1	TRBV5-4	TRBJ1-2	CASSLGQGGGYGYTF	TGTGCCAGCAGCCTCGGACAGGGCGGTGGCTATGGCTACACCTTC
.	.	TRBV28	TRBJ2-4	CASRFSLAKNIQYF	TGTGCCAGCAGATTCTCCTTGGCCAAAAACATTCAGTACTTC
.	.	TRBV6-2/TRBV6-3	TRBJ1-6	CASSYSPGQQTVGSPLHF	TGTGCCAGCAGTTACTCGCCCGGACAGCAGACCGTAGGATCACCCCTCCACTTT
.	TRBD2	TRBV25-1	TRBJ2-1	CASSLAGASSYNEQFF	TGTGCCAGCAGTTTAGCGGGGGCTAGCTCCTACAATGAGCAGTTCTTC
.	.	TRBV10-3	TRBJ1-5	CAIQGISNQPQHF	TGTGCCATCCAGGGGATTAGCAATCAGCCCCAGCATTTT
few	.	TRBV5-1	TRBJ2-7	CASKGEYEQYF	TGCGCCAGCAAAGGGGAATACGAGCAGTACTTC
few	.	TRBV6-2/TRBV6-3	TRBJ1-1	CASSKGATEAFF	TGTGCCAGCAGCAAAGGGGCCACTGAAGCTTTCTTT
.	TRBD1	TRBV19	TRBJ2-1	CASRIRDRVYNEQFF	TGTGCCAGTAGGATAAGAGACAGGGTTTACAATGAGCAGTTCTTC
few	.	TRBV14	TRBJ2-1	CASSQGPRGSSYNEQFF	TGTGCCAGCAGCCAAGGGCCCCGGGGAAGCTCCTACAATGAGCAGTTCTTC
few	TRBD2	TRBV4-3	TRBJ2-6	CASSQDETSGGTSGANVLTF	TGCGCCAGCAGCCAAGATGAGACTAGCGGGGGGACCTCTGGGGCCAACGTCCTGACTTTC
once	TRBD2	TRBV29-1	TRBJ2-3	CSVGGETDTQYF	TGCAGCGTCGGGGGGGAGACAGATACGCAGTATTTT
.	.	TRBV7-2	TRBJ1-2	CASSAPEGLGYTF	TGTGCCAGCAGCGCCCCGGAGGGTCTTGGCTACACCTTC
.	.	TRBV5-1	TRBJ2-7	CASSSPNSYEQYF	TGCGCCAGCAGCTCCCCCAACTCCTACGAGCAGTACTTC
few	TRBD2	TRBV5-6	TRBJ2-3	CASRLTLAGSRDTQYF	TGTGCCAGCAGATTAACACTAGCGGGGTCGAGAGATACGCAGTATTTT
.	TRBD2	TRBV28	TRBJ2-7	CASSIGRGTYEQYF	TGTGCCAGCAGCATCGGGCGGGGGACCTACGAGCAGTACTTC